This record looks at one TCR beta chain sequence and its context. The data were taken from a study of blood T cell repertoires in COVID-19. Looking at the study overall: Researchers got acute and convalescent COVID-19 samples from the United States, Italy and Spain. The cDNA or gDNA used as material had been derived from T cells, B-cell-depleted T cells, or PBMCs.

This CDR3 has 15 amino acids. The V gene's germline CDR1 is KGHSH and CDR2 LQKENI. V lost 1 base and J 0 bases, leaving 8 bases between the germline ends. Authors' data handling: Reference gene primers were amplified, and this amplification served to estimate nucleated cell counts. Data came from immunoSEQ multiplex PCR; TCRdb stores just in-frame clones and leaves some out. Clone size and V and J calls were adopted from that table, with D and trimming inferred from the DNA. In the table there are over 150,000 clones, roughly four fifths of which are singletons. Material: peripheral blood. The receptor comes from a woman aged 70-85 years with COVID-19, enrolled during active disease. The chain couples TRBV18 to TRBJ2-3; D not resolved. In DNA form, the CDR3 reads TGTGCCAGCTCACCACGCGAAACTAGCACAGATACGCAGTATTTT. It codes for CASSPRETSTDTQYF.